A single T cell receptor (beta chain) is shown here with its context. Its specificity is unknown. Profiling that covered TCR beta VDJ and CDR3 relied on genomic DNA as its template. TCRdb passed the reads through MiXCR, listing each CDR3 protein once. The table records about 200,000 distinct CDR3 sequences, under 55% of them present only once. This sample is drawn from a study of CD8+CD57+ T cells in acquired aplastic anemia. Study as a whole: An average of 3.2 ug of DNA was obtained from sorted CD4+ and CD8+ cells. Points from the study as a whole: Patients were compared with controls for CD8+ Simpson's diversity, and no significant difference emerged. Overlapping CD8+ CDR3 repertoires of patients and controls contained 25 to 35 shared sequences.

Patients included in sequencing had previously demonstrated CD8+CD57+ cell expansion by flow cytometry. The germline gives CDR1 SEHNR, CDR2 FQNEAQ (reference sequence). CDR3 length: 15 residues. The V end was cut by 1 base, the J end by 5 bases, with 12 bases between. Sequenced material: sorted CD4+, CD8+, or CD8+CD57+ T cells (not recorded which) from PBMCs. This chain connects TRBV7-9 to TRBJ1-5; maybe TRBD1 (5 bases). This TCR derives from a human donor with aplastic anemia. The chain's CDR3 is CASSLGGLSDQPQHF. DNA of the CDR3: TGTGCCAGCAGCTTAGGGGGACTGTCGGATCAGCCCCAGCATTTT. The whole variable domain, filled in from reference TRBV7-9 and TRBJ1-5, reads DTGVSQNPRHKITKRGQNVTFRCDPISEHNRLYWYRQTLGQGPEFLTYFQNEAQLEKSRLLSDRFSAERPKGSFSTLEIQRTEQGDSAMYLCASSLGGLSDQPQHFGDGTRLSIL.